One sample yielded the 26 T cell receptor beta chains listed below, sequenced in a study of shared clonotypes between healthy human individuals. It was CD45RO-negative cells, positively selected for CCR7, that made up naive CD8 cells, with terminally differentiated effector memory CD45RA+ cells excluded. Clones were read by immunoSEQ multiplex PCR, and TCRdb kept only the in-frame ones, dropping some. In the table there are approximately 1.9 million clones, 93% of which are singletons. The sequenced sample was naive CD8+ T cells from PBMCs. Receptor source: a man younger than 35 in good health. Some clones in this sample may be carry-over from other donors' samples.

V usage is TRBV7-9 and J usage is TRBJ2-1; TRBD1 matches 11 bases. The CDR3 loop spans 16 amino acids. CDR1 is SEHNR, CDR2 FQNEAQ, per germline (reference sequence). Trimming at V came to 1 base and at J to 3 bases, leaving 2 bases not matched to a gene. The CDR3 protein is CASSLGTGGHYNEQFF. CDR3 in DNA: TGTGCCAGCAGCTTAGGGACAGGGGGCCACTACAATGAGCAGTTCTTC.

V and J are TRBV5-8 and TRBJ2-7; D remains unclear. Germline V gives CDR1 SGHTS, CDR2 YDEGEE. The CDR3 runs 13 residues. V gave up 6 bases and J gave up 1 base, with 11 bases separating them. The CDR3 bases are TGTGCCAGCAAAGCGTTGCCGTCCTACGAGCAGTACTTC. It translates to CASKALPSYEQYF.

A word on this clone: Other nucleotide sequences in the sample specify the same CDR3. In nucleotides, the CDR3 is TGTGCCAGCAGTTTATCGACAGGGGCCTATGGCTACACCTTC. As protein: CASSLSTGAYGYTF. The J gene is TRBJ1-2, the V gene TRBV27, with 8 bases matching TRBD1. The J segment lost 4 bases and the V segment lost 0 bases, leaving 1 base of the junction unmatched. The V gene's germline CDR1 is MNHEY and CDR2 SMNVEV (reference sequence). The CDR3 is 14 residues long.

The V and J genes are TRBV6-6 and TRBJ2-2, with D hard to call. The CDR3 has 16 residues. Germline assignment: CDR1 MNHNY and CDR2 SVGAGI (reference sequence). Trimming stripped 2 bases from V and 0 bases from J, with 10 bases between. This chain's CDR3 is CASSYLGSTNTGELFF. The CDR3 DNA follows: TGTGCCAGCAGTTACCTCGGTTCCACGAACACCGGGGAGCTGTTTTTT.

This chain links TRBV27 with TRBJ2-5, with D possibly being TRBD2 (6 bases). This CDR3 region has 17 residues. V was clipped by 2 bases and J by 7 bases, with 23 bases between them. Germline V lookup: CDR1 MNHEY, CDR2 SMNVEV (reference sequence). CDR3 DNA: TGTGCCAGCAGTTTAGGCTTTTTCGGCGGTACCGGGGGGACCCAGTACTTC. It specifies CASSLGFFGGTGGTQYF.

The chain couples TRBV16 to TRBJ2-3; 8 nucleotides agree with TRBD1. Germline V gene sequence: CDR1 KGHSY, CDR2 FQNENV. This CDR3 has 17 amino acids. The V and J ends lost 0 bases and 2 bases, in that order; junction bases with no gene match: 7. The CDR3 nucleotides read TGTGCCAGCAGCCAATCCGGATGGGGACAGGCCACAGATACGCAGTATTTT. Protein sequence: CASSQSGWGQATDTQYF.

The chain recombines TRBV4-1 with TRBJ2-7; D may be TRBD1 (6 bases). The CDR3 consists of 15 residues. Germline V gene sequence: CDR1 MGHRA, CDR2 YSYEKL. V was trimmed by 6 bases and J by 0 bases, leaving 15 bases between them. The CDR3 region is CASSPQGSVSYEQYF. The CDR3 nucleotides read TGCGCCAGCAGTCCGCAGGGGAGTGTCTCCTACGAGCAGTACTTC.

The V call is TRBV5-4, the J call TRBJ2-2; TRBD2 agrees at 8 bases. Per germline, CDR1 SGHNT and CDR2 YYREEE (reference sequence). The CDR3 contains 14 residues. V lost 3 bases and J lost 7; bases outside the gene matches: 5. Written as DNA, the CDR3 is TGTGCCAGCAGCTACGGACTAGCTATCGGGGAGCTGTTTTTT. As protein: CASSYGLAIGELFF.

This chain uses TRBV5-8 with TRBJ1-5; no definite D call. V was cut by 2 bases and J by 1 base, with 10 bases left in between. Per germline, CDR1 SGHTS and CDR2 YDEGEE. This CDR3 region has 15 residues. Here the CDR3 reads CASSLFSVSNQPQHF. In DNA, the CDR3 is TGTGCCAGCAGCTTATTCTCCGTAAGCAATCAGCCCCAGCATTTT. The full variable domain, rest sourced from reference TRBV5-8 and TRBJ1-5, is EAGVTQSPTHLIKTRGQQATLRCSPISGHTSVYWYQQALGLGLQFLLWYDEGEERNRGNFPPRFSGRQFPNYSSELNVNALELEDSALYLCASSLFSVSNQPQHFGDGTRLSIL.

This chain joins TRBV11-2 and TRBJ1-2; D might be TRBD1 (5 bases). Trimming cost V 7 bases and J 0 bases, with 15 bases left between them. This CDR3 has 15 amino acids. CDR1 is SGHAT, CDR2 FQNNGV, per germline. This CDR3 reads CASTLAGITNYGYTF. In nucleotides, the CDR3 is TGTGCCAGCACTTTAGCAGGGATAACTAACTATGGCTACACCTTC.

This chain connects TRBV5-6 to TRBJ2-1; TRBD2 is a possible D gene (6 bases). Between the trimmed V and J ends, which lost 7 bases and 12 bases, there was a span of 17 bases. The germline gives CDR1 SGHDT, CDR2 YYEEEE. The CDR3 is 12 residues long. CDR3 sequence (DNA): TGTGCCAGCCAGGCGGGGTCGGGAGTGCAGTTCTTC. Amino acid sequence: CASQAGSGVQFF. The full variable domain, rest sourced from reference TRBV5-6 and TRBJ2-1, is DAGVTQSPTHLIKTRGQQVTLRCSPKSGHDTVSWYQQALGQGPQFIFQYYEEEERQRGNFPDRFSGHQFPNYSSELNVNALLLGDSALYLCASQAGSGVQFFGPGTRLTVL.

The chain combines TRBV7-9 with TRBJ1-4; 10 bases are shared with TRBD1. J was trimmed by 8 bases and V by 4 bases; bases with no gene match: 10. This CDR3 spans 16 amino acids. The germline V gene has CDR1 SEHNR and CDR2 FQNEAQ (reference sequence). The CDR3 here is CASSSNRDRGGEKLFF. The CDR3 DNA sequence: TGTGCCAGCAGCTCGAACCGGGACAGGGGAGGGGAAAAACTGTTTTTT.

The genes are TRBV6-6 and TRBJ1-1; no firm D call. Germline V gives CDR1 MNHNY, CDR2 SVGAGI (reference sequence). The CDR3 has 14 residues. The germline V and J ends were trimmed by 0 bases and 1 base, with 6 bases remaining between them. The CDR3 nucleotides are TGTGCCAGCAGTTACTCTTTTAAGAACACTGAAGCTTTCTTT. This encodes CASSYSFKNTEAFF.

V usage is TRBV4-2 and J usage is TRBJ2-7; D may be TRBD1 (5 bases). This CDR3 spans 16 amino acids. Per germline, CDR1 LGHNA and CDR2 YNFKEQ. Trimming removed 3 bases at V and 4 bases at J, with 19 bases between. CDR3 nucleotides: TGTGCCAGCAGCCAGGCCCTAGACAGACGGTGGTACGAGCAGTACTTC. It codes for CASSQALDRRWYEQYF.

J is TRBJ2-7 and V is TRBV6-5, with TRBD2 identical over 7 bases. This CDR3 comprises 13 residues. The V and J ends lost 5 bases and 3 bases, in that order; junction bases with no gene match: 4. Per germline, CDR1 MNHEY and CDR2 SVGAGI. The CDR3 loop is CASSNGLDYEQYF. In nucleotides, the CDR3 is TGTGCCAGCAGTAACGGACTAGACTACGAGCAGTACTTC.

The gene calls are TRBV27 and TRBJ2-7, with D possibly TRBD2 on 6 matching bases. The CDR3 has 15 residues. The germline V gene has CDR1 MNHEY and CDR2 SMNVEV (reference sequence). Trimming shortened V by 6 bases and J by 3 bases, and 18 bases separated the two germline ends. Written as DNA, the CDR3 is TGTGCCAGCAGCCTGAGAGGGCGCGGGATCTACGAGCAGTACTTC. Its translation: CASSLRGRGIYEQYF.

The rearrangement links TRBV19 to TRBJ1-4; 8 bases agree with TRBD1. Unmatched junction bases numbered 5, after V lost 5 bases and J lost 6 bases. The CDR3 is made up of 14 amino acids. CDR1 LNHDA and CDR2 SQIVND come from the germline V gene (reference sequence). The CDR3 nucleotides are TGTGCCAGTAGTTTCCGGACAGGGTATGAAAAACTGTTTTTT. Translated, it gives CASSFRTGYEKLFF.

On this clone itself: A much larger clone lies one base from this, so it may be a read error. Other DNA sequences from this sample encode an identical CDR3 as well. Here the CDR3 DNA reads TGTGCCAGCAGCTTGGAGAACACTGAAGCTTTCTTT. Translation gives CASSLENTEAFF. J is TRBJ1-1 and V is TRBV7-9; D is uncertain. V was trimmed by 3 bases and J by 1 base, leaving 3 bases between them. This CDR3 contains 12 residues. CDR1 is SEHNR, CDR2 FQNEAQ, per germline (reference sequence).

The CDR3: CASSLALGGWQIWETQYF. Here the CDR3 DNA reads TGTGCCAGCAGCTTAGCCCTGGGTGGATGGCAAATTTGGGAGACCCAGTACTTC. The chain has TRBV7-2 and TRBJ2-5; no firm D call. CDR1 and CDR2 (germline): SGHTA, FQGNSA. The ends were cut back, 0 bases at V and 5 bases at J, with 22 bases in the middle. This CDR3 spans 18 amino acids.

The chain joins TRBV10-3 to TRBJ1-1; D is uncertain. The germline V and J ends were trimmed by 4 bases and 0 bases, with 12 bases remaining between them. Germline CDR1 and CDR2: ENHRY and SYGVKD. This CDR3 has 15 residues. CDR3: CAISGSPEMNTEAFF. The CDR3 DNA reads TGTGCCATCAGTGGGTCTCCAGAAATGAACACTGAAGCTTTCTTT.

This clone came up once. The chain employs TRBV5-1 and TRBJ2-7, with 9 bases that match TRBD1. This CDR3 is 16 amino acids long. The ends lost 4 bases at V and 2 bases at J; junction bases unmatched: 10. CDR1 SGHRS and CDR2 YFSETQ come from the germline V gene. The CDR3: CASSLGDREAPYEQYF. CDR3 bases: TGCGCCAGCAGCCTGGGGGACAGGGAAGCACCCTACGAGCAGTACTTC.

The chain recombines TRBV7-9 with TRBJ2-2, with no clear D. Between the trimmed V and J ends, which lost 4 bases and 8 bases, there was a span of 11 bases. Germline V gene sequence: CDR1 SEHNR, CDR2 FQNEAQ (reference sequence). CDR3 length equals 13 residues. Here the CDR3 DNA reads TGTGCCAGCAGCTCCTCTTTGCGGGGGGAGCTGTTTTTT. Translation gives CASSSSLRGELFF.

This clone was observed a single time. J is TRBJ2-7 and V is TRBV10-1; D possibly corresponds to TRBD1 (5 bases). With 8 bases removed from V and 0 bases from J, the gap between germline ends came to 14 bases. The CDR3 is 14 amino acids. Per germline, CDR1 WNHNN and CDR2 SYGVQD (reference sequence). In DNA, the CDR3 is TGCGCCAGCCTTGGCACAGGAAGCTCCTACGAGCAGTACTTC. It is translated as CASLGTGSSYEQYF.

The gene calls are TRBV5-1 and TRBJ1-1, with D unresolved. The length of the CDR3 is 16 residues. Trimming shortened V by 5 bases and J by 1 base, and 18 bases separated the two germline ends. Germline CDR1 SGHRS, CDR2 YFSETQ. DNA of the CDR3: TGCGCCAGCAGTTTGCCTTCCGGAAAAGAGAACACTGAAGCTTTCTTT. Translating gives CASSLPSGKENTEAFF.

V and J are TRBV28 and TRBJ1-2; weak D call: TRBD1 (6 bases). The germline V gene encodes CDR1 MDHEN and CDR2 SYDVKM. V lost 8 bases and J 1 base, leaving 14 bases between the germline ends. The CDR3 spans 14 residues. The CDR3 sequence is CASAQTGDNYGYTF. In DNA, the CDR3 is TGTGCCAGCGCGCAGACAGGCGATAACTATGGCTACACCTTC.

The CDR3 region has the DNA TGTGCCAGCAGCTTACTTGGGTTAGGGGCCTACGAGCAGTACTTC. It translates to CASSLLGLGAYEQYF. The chain recombines TRBV7-3 with TRBJ2-7; TRBD1 is a possible D gene (5 bases). This CDR3 spans 15 amino acids. The germline V gene encodes CDR1 SGHTA and CDR2 FQGTGA. V was trimmed by 2 bases and J by 2 bases, leaving 13 bases between them. Drawing the rest from reference TRBV7-3 and TRBJ2-7, the complete variable domain is GAGVSQTPSNKVTEKGKYVELRCDPISGHTALYWYRQSLGQGPEFLIYFQGTGAADDSGLPNDRFFAVRPEGSVSTLKIQRTERGDSAVYLCASSLLGLGAYEQYFGPGTRLTVT.